The 31 T cell receptor beta chains in this list originate from one sample, sequenced in a study of T-cell reconstitution after alpha-beta-depleted transplantation in children. A TCRbeta library incorporating unique molecular identifiers was prepared. TCRdb processed the PCR reads anew with MiXCR; each CDR3 protein has one entry. In the table there are some 840,000 distinct CDR3 sequences, around 15% of which are singletons. The sequencing here drew on PBMCs, mostly from graft donor cells, taken 360 days after TCRalphabeta/CD19-depleted stem cell transplant. These TCRs come from a male patient under 18 who had a stem cell transplant for acute lymphoblastic leukemia, so the T cells may come from the graft donor.

The rearrangement uses TRBV12-3 or TRBV12-4 and TRBJ2-7; 11 nucleotides agree with TRBD2. The CDR3 extends over 16 amino acids. V trimming: 7 bases; J trimming: 2 bases; junction bases outside the gene matches: 10. CDR3 coding DNA: TGTGCCAGCACCCCAGGACTAGCGGGCCTAACCTACGAGCAGTACTTC. It yields the protein CASTPGLAGLTYEQYF.

This clonotype showed up just a few times. This rearrangement joins TRBV28 to TRBJ2-7; TRBD1 is a possible D gene (6 bases). The germline V gene encodes CDR1 MDHEN and CDR2 SYDVKM. V dropped 4 bases and J dropped 7 bases, with 11 bases sitting between them. There are 12 residues in the CDR3. In nucleotides, the CDR3 is TGTGCCAGCAGTTGGGGGCGGTGGGAGCAGTACTTC. Its translation: CASSWGRWEQYF.

The chain uses TRBV4-1 and TRBJ2-1; D gene ambiguous. CDR1 is MGHRA, CDR2 YSYEKL, per germline. V lost 4 bases to trimming and J lost 9 bases, with 13 bases between them. The CDR3 consists of 13 residues. CDR3 bases: TGCGCCAGCAGCCCGGAAACGTTGGCTGAGCAGTTCTTC. Its protein is CASSPETLAEQFF.

This rearrangement joins TRBV28 to TRBJ2-1; tentative D call: TRBD2 (5 bases). Looked up from germline, CDR1 is MDHEN and CDR2 is SYDVKM. The V gene lost 2 bases and the J gene lost 4 bases, with 12 bases spanning the gap. This CDR3 has 15 residues. This CDR3 reads CASSLAAGVYNEQFF. Written as DNA, the CDR3 is TGTGCCAGCAGTTTAGCGGCGGGTGTTTACAATGAGCAGTTCTTC.

The CDR3 nucleotides read TGTGCCACCAGCTCAGGGGCAGGTCTTGGCGAGCAGTACTTC. Translated, it gives CATSSGAGLGEQYF. The rearrangement links TRBV24-1 to TRBJ2-7; D is possibly TRBD1 (6 bases). Deletions cut 7 bases from V and 6 bases from J, with 18 bases between. The CDR3 runs to 14 residues. Germline assignment: CDR1 KGHDR and CDR2 SFDVKD.

CDR3 nucleotide sequence: TGTGCCAGCAGAGAACAGGAGAGATATGGCTACACCTTC. Amino acids: CASREQERYGYTF. The rearrangement links TRBV12-3 or TRBV12-4 to TRBJ1-2; D perhaps matches TRBD1 (5 bases). Trimming removed 6 bases at V and 5 bases at J, with 13 bases between. The CDR3 extends over 13 amino acids.

The chain carries TRBV7-2 and TRBJ2-2; the D is unclear. The CDR3 spans 16 residues. Per germline, CDR1 SGHTA and CDR2 FQGNSA. Trimming shortened V by 5 bases and J by 0 bases, and 13 bases separated the two germline ends. CDR3 residues: CASSTTRLANTGELFF. The CDR3 DNA is TGTGCCAGCAGCACGACCAGGCTAGCGAACACCGGGGAGCTGTTTTTT.

Only a few counts were recorded for this clonotype. The chain links TRBV6-2 or TRBV6-3 to TRBJ1-1; D remains ambiguous. The CDR3 extends over 17 amino acids. The V end was cut by 6 bases, the J end by 3 bases, with 23 bases between. In germline, CDR1 is MNHEY, CDR2 SVGEGT. In DNA form, the CDR3 reads TGTGCCAGCAGCCTAGCTAGGCCCCCTTGGGGAGACACTGAAGCTTTCTTT. It yields the protein CASSLARPPWGDTEAFF.

This clonotype was seen just once. The gene calls are TRBV9 and TRBJ2-2; the D is unclear. Germline CDR1 is SGDLS and CDR2 is YYNGEE. The CDR3 consists of 13 residues. V was pared by 1 base and J by 6 bases, with 7 bases between. CDR3 nucleotides: TGTGCCAGCAGCGTACTGCCGTCCGGGGAGCTGTTTTTT. Translating gives CASSVLPSGELFF.

This clonotype was observed a handful of times. The chain couples TRBV29-1 to TRBJ2-7, with 9 bases matching TRBD2. CDR1 and CDR2 from the germline V gene are SQVTM and ANQGSEA. This CDR3 is 15 amino acids long. J was trimmed by 6 bases and V by 4 bases; bases with no gene match: 13. In DNA form, the CDR3 reads TGCAGCGTTGCGTCGTTTAGGACTAGCGACGGCGAGCAGTACTTC. Residues: CSVASFRTSDGEQYF.

A few counts support this clonotype. This chain uses TRBV5-1 with TRBJ1-4, with D possibly matching TRBD1 (5 bases). V lost 4 bases to trimming and J lost 4 bases, with 14 bases between them. CDR1 is SGHRS, CDR2 YFSETQ, per germline. The CDR3 consists of 15 residues. The CDR3 loop reads CASSPGDRYNEKLFF. For the CDR3, the DNA is TGCGCCAGCAGCCCCGGGGACCGATATAATGAAAAACTGTTTTTT. Drawing the rest from reference TRBV5-1 and TRBJ1-4, the complete variable domain is KAGVTQTPRYLIKTRGQQVTLSCSPISGHRSVSWYQQTPGQGLQFLFEYFSETQRNKGNFPGRFSGRQFSNSRSEMNVSTLELGDSALYLCASSPGDRYNEKLFFGSGTQLSVL.

The gene calls are TRBV20-1 and TRBJ2-5; 8 bases line up with TRBD1. V trimming: 1 base; J trimming: 9 bases; junction bases outside the gene matches: 10. There are 14 residues in the CDR3. Germline lookup yields CDR1 DFQATT and CDR2 SNEGSKA (reference sequence). DNA of the CDR3: TGCAGTGCTAGAGGCCGACAGGGGTTTAGAGCCCAGTACTTC. This translates into CSARGRQGFRAQYF.

This clonotype was observed many times. V usage is TRBV12-3 or TRBV12-4 and J usage is TRBJ2-1; D unclear. V dropped 1 base and J dropped 3 bases, with 25 bases sitting between them. This CDR3 is 20 amino acids long. The CDR3 region has the DNA TGTGCCAGCAGTTTAGTAGGCCAACCGCGATTTCAAAAGTACTACAATGAGCAGTTCTTC. Translation gives CASSLVGQPRFQKYYNEQFF.

This clonotype was seen a handful of times. V gene TRBV12-3 or TRBV12-4 combines with J gene TRBJ2-4, with 8 bases identical to TRBD2. The CDR3 sequence is 15 residues long. The trim removed 3 bases at V and 5 bases at J, leaving 6 bases unmatched. CDR3 in DNA: TGTGCCAGCAGTTTGTGGGCGGGAGGACAAAACATTCAGTACTTC. Translated: CASSLWAGGQNIQYF.

The rearrangement uses TRBV20-1 and TRBJ2-7; TRBD1 might be the D (6 bases). With 4 bases removed from V and 7 bases from J, the gap between germline ends came to 11 bases. In germline, CDR1 is DFQATT, CDR2 SNEGSKA (reference sequence). This CDR3 has 11 residues. DNA of the CDR3: TGCAGTGCTAACAGGGTTTGGGAGCAGTACTTC. Its translation: CSANRVWEQYF.

This clonotype came up a few times. The chain couples TRBV30 to TRBJ1-1; the D is unclear. V dropped 0 bases and J dropped 5 bases, with 10 bases sitting between them. CDR3 size: 13 residues. Per the germline V gene, CDR1 is GTSNPN and CDR2 is SVGIG (reference sequence). In nucleotides, the CDR3 is TGTGCCTGGAGTGTTGAATGGGCAACTGAAGCTTTCTTT. Translated: CAWSVEWATEAFF.

This clonotype has at least ten counts. V gene TRBV12-3 or TRBV12-4 combines with J gene TRBJ2-2; a weak D match, TRBD2 (5 bases). The V gene lost 8 bases and the J gene lost 6 bases, with 10 bases spanning the gap. The CDR3 spans 12 residues. The CDR3 DNA follows: TGTGCCAGCGTCCGGGGAGCCGGGGAGCTGTTTTTT. Translating it yields CASVRGAGELFF.

The chain employs TRBV11-2 and TRBJ2-7; 7 nucleotides align to TRBD2. The CDR3 sequence is 14 residues long. J lost 3 bases, V lost 5 bases, and 7 bases had no gene match. Germline V gene sequence: CDR1 SGHAT, CDR2 FQNNGV. The CDR3 loop reads CASSDLAVYYEQYF. CDR3 nucleotide sequence: TGTGCCAGCAGCGACCTAGCGGTCTACTACGAGCAGTACTTC.

This clonotype was counted between two and nine times. The J gene is TRBJ2-5, the V gene TRBV13; D is uncertain. CDR1 is PRHDT, CDR2 FYEKMQ, per germline (reference sequence). This CDR3 region has 14 residues. Trimming left V 5 bases short and J 5 bases short, with 15 bases between. CDR3: CASSIQTSQETQYF. The DNA for the CDR3 is TGTGCCAGCAGCATTCAGACATCTCAGGAGACCCAGTACTTC.

The CDR3 DNA reads TGTGCCAGCAGCCTGAGAACTAGCGGAGGGGGGAGCTCCTACGAGCAGTACTTC. Protein: CASSLRTSGGGSSYEQYF. V is TRBV3-1 and J is TRBJ2-7, with 8 positions matching TRBD2. Trimming took 4 bases from V and 0 from J; bases not matched to a gene: 14. This CDR3 region has 18 residues. The germline CDR1 and CDR2 sequences are LGHDT and YNNKEL (reference sequence).

There are a few counts of this clonotype. The chain links TRBV12-3 or TRBV12-4 to TRBJ2-1; 9 positions match TRBD1. The CDR3 consists of 16 residues. The V gene end was trimmed by 6 bases and the J gene end by 2 bases; junction bases not matched to a gene: 8. DNA for the CDR3: TGTGCCAGCAGCCCCCGGGACAGGGAGGCCTACAATGAGCAGTTCTTC. Translating it yields CASSPRDREAYNEQFF.

This clonotype appeared many times. The chain employs TRBV20-1 and TRBJ2-2, with a weak D call TRBD2 (6 bases). The germline V gene encodes CDR1 DFQATT and CDR2 SNEGSKA (reference sequence). The V and J ends lost 3 bases and 2 bases respectively, with 7 bases between them. This CDR3 has 13 residues. CDR3 sequence reads: CSASGRNTGELFF. For the CDR3, the DNA is TGCAGTGCTAGCGGGAGAAACACCGGGGAGCTGTTTTTT.

This clonotype was recorded a few times. The chain is built from TRBV5-6 and TRBJ2-5; 9 positions agree with TRBD2. V shed 4 bases and J 5 bases; nucleotides not matched to a gene: 6. Germline V gives CDR1 SGHDT, CDR2 YYEEEE. The CDR3 extends over 14 amino acids. The CDR3 nucleotides are TGTGCCAGCAGCATTAGCGGGAGTTGGGAGACCCAGTACTTC. This sequence encodes CASSISGSWETQYF.

The chain combines TRBV20-1 with TRBJ1-5; D might be TRBD1 (5 bases). There are 15 residues in the CDR3. In germline, CDR1 is DFQATT, CDR2 SNEGSKA (reference sequence). V gave up 4 bases and J gave up 2 bases, with 15 bases separating them. In DNA form, the CDR3 reads TGCAGTGCTAACCCGGGGCAGGCGGGCAATCAGCCCCAGCATTTT. It encodes CSANPGQAGNQPQHF.

V is TRBV20-1 and J is TRBJ1-5; 8 bases line up with TRBD1. The germline V gene has CDR1 DFQATT and CDR2 SNEGSKA (reference sequence). Trimming at V came to 0 bases and at J to 5 bases, leaving 9 bases not matched to a gene. The length of the CDR3 is 16 residues. CDR3 bases: TGCAGTGCTAGAGATCCCCGGACAGGGCTCCATCAGCCCCAGCATTTT. This encodes CSARDPRTGLHQPQHF.

This clonotype has only a few counts. This rearrangement joins TRBV7-7 to TRBJ2-5; 7 nucleotides agree with TRBD2. After removal of 1 base from V and 1 base from J, the junction contained 6 bases not matched to a gene. Germline values: CDR1 SSHAT, CDR2 FNYEAQ (reference sequence). This CDR3 contains 16 residues. The CDR3 DNA sequence: TGTGCCAGCAGCTTAGGCGCTGGGAGGGCCCAAGAGACCCAGTACTTC. Amino acids: CASSLGAGRAQETQYF.

Only a few counts were recorded for this clonotype. The chain has TRBV5-1 and TRBJ2-3; either TRBD1 or TRBD2 may supply D (7 bases each). The CDR3 length is 18 residues. Germline V CDR1 and CDR2: SGHRS, YFSETQ. V was trimmed by 0 bases and J by 1 base, leaving 18 bases between them. The CDR3 spells CASSLEGEGALGTDTQYF. As DNA, the CDR3 is TGCGCCAGCAGCTTGGAGGGGGAGGGGGCGCTTGGCACAGATACGCAGTATTTT.

Comment on this clonotype: It may be a read error: a sequence one base away is much more abundant. The chain is built from TRBV5-1 and TRBJ2-7, with D possibly matching TRBD2 (5 bases). Germline CDR1 is SGHRS and CDR2 is YFSETQ. The CDR3 is 12 residues long. The chain's CDR3 is CASSFASYEQCF. In DNA form, the CDR3 reads TGCGCCAGCAGCTTTGCTAGCTACGAGCAGTGCTTC.

Many counts were recorded for this clonotype. The genes are TRBV12-3 or TRBV12-4 and TRBJ2-4; D remains unclear. Trimming took 6 bases from V and 1 from J, leaving 10 bases between them. This CDR3 has 14 residues. The CDR3 region is CASSVYGAKNIQYF. CDR3 in DNA: TGTGCCAGCAGCGTCTACGGCGCCAAAAACATTCAGTACTTC.

The chain couples TRBV20-1 to TRBJ2-1, with D perhaps TRBD2 (6 bases). Looked up from germline, CDR1 is DFQATT and CDR2 is SNEGSKA (reference sequence). The CDR3 extends over 13 amino acids. Trimming removed 0 bases from V and 11 bases from J, with 14 bases in between. CDR3 in amino acids: CSAREYRGAKQFF. The CDR3 bases are TGCAGTGCTAGAGAGTACCGCGGGGCAAAGCAGTTCTTC.

The chain links TRBV3-1 to TRBJ1-4; 7 bases agree with TRBD1. CDR3 length: 13 amino acids. V shed 1 base, J shed 14 bases, and the junction held 7 bases outside the gene matches. CDR1 is LGHDT, CDR2 YNNKEL, per germline (reference sequence). CDR3 in amino acids: CASSQGGGMGLFF. CDR3 nucleotides: TGTGCCAGCAGCCAAGGAGGGGGCATGGGGCTGTTTTTT.